Listed here are 8 T cell receptor beta chains from one sample, sequenced in a study of T-cell memory formation after mild COVID-19. Via MiXCR, TCRdb re-called the 5' RACE reads, giving one row per CDR3 protein. Of a few hundred thousand distinct CDR3 sequences detected, around 30% appear once; the ten largest clones hold more than 9.5%. The sequenced material came from PBMCs or a T cell subset sorted from them (not recorded which). Receptors were obtained from an adult woman who had mild COVID-19 (a few samples of this study predate the infection). Cell type and time point are not known.

The table lists this clonotype with a few counts. The chain recombines TRBV29-1 with TRBJ2-5; the match to TRBD2 covers 15 bases. V lost 3 bases, J lost 2 bases, and 13 bases stayed unmatched. Germline V gives CDR1 SQVTM, CDR2 ANQGSEA. The CDR3 runs 19 residues. The chain's CDR3 is CSVDGEPGLAGGYQETQYF. The CDR3 bases are TGCAGCGTTGATGGCGAACCGGGACTAGCGGGAGGATATCAAGAGACCCAGTACTTC.

The V gene is TRBV30, the J gene TRBJ1-5; the D gene is possibly TRBD1 (5 bases). This CDR3 is built from 17 residues. CDR1 and CDR2 from the germline V gene are GTSNPN and SVGIG (reference sequence). V was pared by 0 bases and J by 5 bases, with 20 bases between. CDR3 DNA: TGTGCCTGGAGTGTCGCTTTGGGCAGGGCAAGGTATCAGCCCCAGCATTTT. This gives the protein CAWSVALGRARYQPQHF.

The CDR3 is CASSLFVTEAFF. In DNA, the CDR3 is TGTGCCAGCTCTCTCTTCGTGACTGAAGCTTTCTTT. The chain uses TRBV18 and TRBJ1-1, with D uncertain. The ends were cut back, 6 bases at V and 5 bases at J, with 10 bases in the middle. Germline-derived CDR1 and CDR2 are KGHSH and LQKENI. The CDR3 runs 12 residues.

This clonotype was seen a few times. The rearrangement joins TRBV6-1 to TRBJ2-1; 8 positions agree with TRBD2. V shed 4 bases and J 3 bases; nucleotides not matched to a gene: 2. This CDR3 has 14 residues. Germline lookup yields CDR1 MNHNS and CDR2 SASEGT. This CDR3 reads CASSALADYNEQFF. CDR3 DNA sequence: TGTGCCAGCAGTGCACTAGCGGACTACAATGAGCAGTTCTTC.

This clonotype was observed a few times. The rearrangement joins TRBV12-3 or TRBV12-4 to TRBJ2-5, with 8 bases that match TRBD1. This CDR3 region has 15 residues. After removal of 4 bases from V and 2 bases from J, the junction contained 6 bases not matched to a gene. The CDR3 nucleotides read TGTGCCAGCAGTTGGGCGACAGGGGTACAAGAGACCCAGTACTTC. It is translated as CASSWATGVQETQYF.

The V and J genes are TRBV4-3 and TRBJ2-3, with D unresolved. CDR3 size: 14 residues. V lost 0 bases and J lost 1, with 5 bases in between. Germline CDR1 LGHNA, CDR2 YSLEER. The DNA of the CDR3 is TGCGCCAGCAGCCAAGATTTCGGCACAGATACGCAGTATTTT. Translation: CASSQDFGTDTQYF.

The chain uses TRBV29-1 and TRBJ1-1; tentatively, D is TRBD1 (5 bases). Germline V lookup: CDR1 SQVTM, CDR2 ANQGSEA. V lost 7 bases and J lost 4, with 13 bases in between. The CDR3 length is 12 residues. CDR3 nucleotides: TGCAGCGGAACGGGGGTTGTCACTGAAGCTTTCTTT. Its translation is CSGTGVVTEAFF.

This clonotype was seen ten or more times. V and J are TRBV18 and TRBJ2-7, with D hard to call. The CDR3 sequence is 14 residues long. The germline gives CDR1 KGHSH, CDR2 LQKENI. V lost 5 bases to trimming and J lost 4 bases, with 15 bases between them. The CDR3 DNA reads TGTGCCAGCTCATTAACCACGGGTGGATACGAGCAGTACTTC. Protein: CASSLTTGGYEQYF.